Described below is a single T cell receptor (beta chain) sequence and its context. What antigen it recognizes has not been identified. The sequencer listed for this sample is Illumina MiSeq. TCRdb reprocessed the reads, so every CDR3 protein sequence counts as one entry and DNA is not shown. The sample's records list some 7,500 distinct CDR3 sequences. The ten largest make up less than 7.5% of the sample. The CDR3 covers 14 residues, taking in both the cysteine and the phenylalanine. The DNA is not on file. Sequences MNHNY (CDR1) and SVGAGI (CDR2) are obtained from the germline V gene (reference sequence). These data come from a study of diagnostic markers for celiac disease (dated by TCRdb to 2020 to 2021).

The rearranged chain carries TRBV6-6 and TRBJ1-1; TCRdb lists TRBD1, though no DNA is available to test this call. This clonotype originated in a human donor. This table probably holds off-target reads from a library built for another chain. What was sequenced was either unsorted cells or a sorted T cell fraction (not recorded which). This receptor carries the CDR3 CASTPPGGRTEAFF.